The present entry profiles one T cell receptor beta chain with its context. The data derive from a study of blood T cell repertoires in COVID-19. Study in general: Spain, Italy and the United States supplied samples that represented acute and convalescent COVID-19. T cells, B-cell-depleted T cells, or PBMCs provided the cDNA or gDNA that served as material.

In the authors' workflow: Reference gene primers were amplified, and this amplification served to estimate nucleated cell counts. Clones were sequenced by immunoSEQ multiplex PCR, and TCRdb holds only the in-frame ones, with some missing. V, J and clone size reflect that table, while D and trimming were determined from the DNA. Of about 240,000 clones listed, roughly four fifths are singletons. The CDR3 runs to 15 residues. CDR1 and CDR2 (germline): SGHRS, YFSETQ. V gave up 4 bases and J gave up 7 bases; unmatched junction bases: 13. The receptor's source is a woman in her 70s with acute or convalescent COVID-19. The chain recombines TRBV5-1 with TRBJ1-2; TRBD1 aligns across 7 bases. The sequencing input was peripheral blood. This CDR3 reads CASSIEGQRAGGYTF. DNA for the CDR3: TGCGCCAGCAGCATCGAGGGACAGAGGGCGGGTGGCTACACCTTC.